The clone carrying this T cell receptor beta chain was detected only a few times. Its specificity is not known. This entry is derived from a study of breast tumors, draining lymph nodes, adjacent tissues. Study conclusions and caveats: Tumor and nontumor repertoires were significantly more similar in luminal-like than in basal-like breast cancer.

The V gene lost 2 bases and the J gene lost 8 bases, with 18 bases spanning the gap. CDR1 and CDR2 (germline): LGHDT, YNNKEL (reference sequence). This CDR3 region has 16 residues. TCRdb used MiXCR to reprocess the multiplex PCR reads, holding one entry per CDR3 protein. The sample shows 200,000 to 300,000 distinct CDR3 sequences, 30% of them seen only once. Breast cancer patients provided tissue from their axillary draining lymph nodes. The TCR originated in a female donor with breast cancer. Some clones in this sample may be carry-over from other donors' samples. V gene TRBV3-1 combines with J gene TRBJ1-4; D uncertain. The sample was axillary lymph node tissue. Here the CDR3 DNA reads TGTGCCAGCAGCCAAACCACCCCCGGCCAGAGAGAAAAACTGTTTTTT. Its protein is CASSQTTPGQREKLFF.